One and the same sample provided the 28 T cell receptor beta chains below, sequenced in a study of OX40 agonist ivuxolimab in advanced cancers. The assay was immunoSEQ multiplex PCR, and TCRdb's table has in-frame clones only and misses some. The profile shows approximately 130,000 clones, roughly nine tenths of them singletons. The sequencing here drew on CD4+ or CD8+ T cells sorted from blood, taken in a trial of the OX40 agonist ivuxolimab. These TCRs come from an adult with an advanced solid tumor such as melanoma, head and neck, liver or kidney cancer.

V usage is TRBV7-9 and J usage is TRBJ1-4; no clear D gene. CDR3 length: 13 amino acids. V was trimmed by 1 base and J by 6 bases, leaving 6 bases between them. Germline-derived CDR1 and CDR2 are SEHNR and FQNEAQ (reference sequence). The CDR3 region is CASSLGPDEKLFF. In DNA form, the CDR3 reads TGTGCCAGCAGCTTAGGCCCAGATGAAAAACTGTTTTTT.

This chain links TRBV9 with TRBJ2-7; a possible D gene is TRBD2 (6 bases). The CDR3 sequence is 15 residues long. V was trimmed by 2 bases and J by 6 bases, leaving 18 bases between them. Germline assignment: CDR1 SGDLS and CDR2 YYNGEE. The chain's CDR3 is CASSVTGTPPSEQYF. The CDR3 bases are TGTGCCAGCAGCGTGACCGGGACTCCACCCAGCGAGCAGTACTTC. Together with reference TRBV9 and TRBJ2-7, the CDR3 gives the full variable domain: DSGVTQTPKHLITATGQRVTLRCSPRSGDLSVYWYQQSLDQGLQFLIQYYNGEERAKGNILERFSAQQFPDLHSELNLSSLELGDSALYFCASSVTGTPPSEQYFGPGTRLTVT.

The chain uses TRBV7-8 and TRBJ2-1; D might be TRBD2 (5 bases). The CDR3 contains 15 residues. Germline loops: CDR1 SGHVS, CDR2 FQNEAQ. With 4 bases removed from V and 8 bases from J, the gap between germline ends came to 18 bases. This CDR3 is CASSYNGVSVYEQFF. The CDR3 nucleotides read TGTGCCAGCAGCTACAACGGGGTGTCAGTCTATGAGCAGTTCTTC.

The J gene is TRBJ2-2, the V gene TRBV19; no firm D call. The V end was cut by 4 bases, the J end by 1 base, with 10 bases between. This CDR3 has 15 amino acids. Germline CDR1 reads LNHDA; CDR2 reads SQIVND (reference sequence). In nucleotides, the CDR3 is TGTGCCAGTAGTACCAGAGCAGGGAACACCGGGGAGCTGTTTTTT. Amino acid sequence: CASSTRAGNTGELFF.

V is TRBV27 and J is TRBJ1-3; TRBD1 agrees at 7 bases. The germline V gene encodes CDR1 MNHEY and CDR2 SMNVEV (reference sequence). Trimming removed 6 bases from V and 5 bases from J; junction bases left unmatched: 13. This CDR3 has 16 residues. This CDR3 is CASSPLTGLLRNTIYF. CDR3 nucleotide sequence: TGTGCCAGCAGCCCCTTGACAGGGTTATTGAGAAACACCATATATTTT.

The J gene is TRBJ1-1, the V gene TRBV6-5, with TRBD1 matching 7 bases. CDR1 MNHEY and CDR2 SVGAGI come from the germline V gene. There are 12 residues in the CDR3. J was trimmed by 0 bases and V by 8 bases; bases with no gene match: 0. The CDR3 spells CASGTVNTEAFF. CDR3 DNA: TGTGCCAGCGGGACAGTGAACACTGAAGCTTTCTTT.

The chain carries TRBV7-3 and TRBJ2-2; D is possibly TRBD2 (5 bases). V shed 0 bases and J shed 6 bases, with 8 bases lying between them. Germline values: CDR1 SGHTA, CDR2 FQGTGA. The CDR3 covers 14 residues. The CDR3 DNA is TGTGCCAGCAGCTTAACGAAGAGGGCCGGGGAGCTGTTTTTT. Translation: CASSLTKRAGELFF.

As concerns this clone: The sample has other DNA sequences that encode this CDR3 too. The chain joins TRBV5-1 to TRBJ1-4; tentatively, D is TRBD1 (5 bases). The V gene's germline CDR1 is SGHRS and CDR2 YFSETQ. V lost 0 bases, J lost 3 bases, and 9 bases lay in between. This CDR3 has 15 amino acids. CDR3 region: CASSLVAGANEKLFF. The CDR3 DNA follows: TGCGCCAGCAGCTTGGTTGCGGGGGCTAATGAAAAACTGTTTTTT.

This chain links TRBV7-9 with TRBJ1-4, with D tentatively TRBD1 (6 bases). CDR3 length: 15 amino acids. Looked up from germline, CDR1 is SEHNR and CDR2 is FQNEAQ (reference sequence). V shed 2 bases and J shed 7 bases, with 14 bases lying between them. The CDR3 region is CASSLTGGAGEKLFF. DNA of the CDR3: TGTGCCAGCAGCTTAACGGGGGGCGCGGGTGAAAAACTGTTTTTT.

The J gene is TRBJ2-1, the V gene TRBV7-3, with a tentative D call TRBD2 (5 bases). CDR3 length: 14 residues. Trimming took 6 bases from V and 8 from J, leaving 17 bases between them. CDR1 and CDR2 from the germline V gene are SGHTA and FQGTGA. In DNA, the CDR3 is TGTGCCAGCAGTCTTTTATCCGGGGTAGATGAGCAGTTCTTC. This translates into CASSLLSGVDEQFF.

The chain joins TRBV6-6 to TRBJ2-3; D may be TRBD1 or TRBD2 (5 bases each). The germline gives CDR1 MNHNY, CDR2 SVGAGI (reference sequence). The germline V and J ends were trimmed by 6 bases and 3 bases, with 16 bases remaining between them. The length of the CDR3 is 15 residues. CDR3 DNA: TGTGCCAGCAGCCTGTACGGGAAGGGGACAGATACGCAGTATTTT. Amino acid sequence: CASSLYGKGTDTQYF.

J is TRBJ1-5 and V is TRBV7-2; D is ambiguous. The CDR3 covers 15 residues. V was shortened by 1 base and J by 1 base, with 8 bases between the two germline ends. Germline V gene sequence: CDR1 SGHTA, CDR2 FQGNSA. DNA for the CDR3: TGTGCCAGCAGCTTAGGAGGGATGAGCAATCAGCCCCAGCATTTT. Translated, it gives CASSLGGMSNQPQHF.

The rearrangement uses TRBV27 and TRBJ2-1; D not resolved. The germline V gene encodes CDR1 MNHEY and CDR2 SMNVEV (reference sequence). The CDR3 totals 14 residues. Trimming stripped 8 bases from V and 1 base from J, with 12 bases between. As DNA, the CDR3 is TGTGCCAGCTGGTTGGACGCGTCCTACAATGAGCAGTTCTTC. Residues: CASWLDASYNEQFF.

J is TRBJ2-5 and V is TRBV11-2; TRBD1 agrees at 7 bases. The germline V gene encodes CDR1 SGHAT and CDR2 FQNNGV. Trimming took 7 bases from V and 0 from J; bases not matched to a gene: 8. CDR3 length: 15 amino acids. The CDR3 coding sequence is TGTGCCAGCACCCACAGGGGACGAAACCAAGAGACCCAGTACTTC. This encodes CASTHRGRNQETQYF. The complete variable domain, with remaining parts taken from reference TRBV11-2 and TRBJ2-5, reads EAGVAQSPRYKIIEKRQSVAFWCNPISGHATLYWYQQILGQGPKLLIQFQNNGVVDDSQLPKDRFSAERLKGVDSTLKIQPAKLEDSAVYLCASTHRGRNQETQYFGPGTRLLVL.

The V and J genes are TRBV5-6 and TRBJ1-2; D unresolved. V was shortened by 0 bases and J by 5 bases, with 14 bases between the two germline ends. CDR3 length: 15 amino acids. CDR1 is SGHDT, CDR2 YYEEEE, per germline. CDR3 protein: CASSLVQGSGYGYTF. For the CDR3, the DNA is TGTGCCAGCAGCTTGGTGCAAGGGAGTGGGTATGGCTACACCTTC.

The J gene is TRBJ2-5, the V gene TRBV28, with D perhaps matching TRBD1 or TRBD2 (5 bases each). V lost 5 bases, J lost 5 bases, and 15 bases lay in between. CDR1 is MDHEN and CDR2 is SYDVKM in the germline V gene. The CDR3 has 14 residues. This CDR3 reads CASSPRRGDETQYF. As DNA, the CDR3 is TGTGCCAGCAGTCCAAGGAGAGGGGACGAGACCCAGTACTTC.

This clone has only one observation. The chain has TRBV5-1 and TRBJ2-2, with D tentatively TRBD1 (5 bases). V was cut by 0 bases and J by 2 bases, with 8 bases left in between. CDR1 and CDR2 from the germline V gene are SGHRS and YFSETQ. There are 15 residues in the CDR3. Written as DNA, the CDR3 is TGCGCCAGCAGCTTGGCACAGGTCAACACCGGGGAGCTGTTTTTT. Protein: CASSLAQVNTGELFF.

A few counts support this clone. The gene calls are TRBV5-1 and TRBJ2-7; TRBD1 might be the D (6 bases). Per the germline V gene, CDR1 is SGHRS and CDR2 is YFSETQ. V lost 0 bases, J lost 7 bases, and 14 bases lay in between. This CDR3 spans 14 amino acids. The CDR3 DNA is TGCGCCAGCAGCTTGGGTGTGGGGGCCGGGGAGCAGTACTTC. Translation gives CASSLGVGAGEQYF.

The V gene is TRBV30, the J gene TRBJ1-2; the D is unclear. Germline V gene data show CDR1 as GTSNPN and CDR2 as SVGIG (reference sequence). V lost 2 bases, J lost 5 bases, and 12 bases lay in between. This CDR3 region has 13 residues. The CDR3 nucleotides read TGTGCCTGGAGTAGCCAGGCAAAATATGGCTACACCTTC. Amino acids: CAWSSQAKYGYTF.

This chain joins TRBV7-6 and TRBJ2-7, with TRBD1 matching over 9 bases. With 0 bases clipped from V and 6 bases from J, the junction kept 6 bases outside the gene matches. CDR3 size: 15 residues. Looked up from germline, CDR1 is SGHVS and CDR2 is FNYEAQ. The CDR3 loop is CASSLARDRVFEQYF. CDR3 nucleotides: TGTGCCAGCAGCTTAGCGCGGGACAGGGTTTTCGAGCAGTACTTC.

V is TRBV9 and J is TRBJ2-2; 8 bases align to TRBD1. The CDR3 consists of 16 residues. Germline lookup yields CDR1 SGDLS and CDR2 YYNGEE. J lost 2 bases, V lost 0 bases, and 3 bases had no gene match. In DNA, the CDR3 is TGTGCCAGCAGCGTAGGCCAGGGGGCTAACACCGGGGAGCTGTTTTTT. Its translation: CASSVGQGANTGELFF. Drawing the rest from reference TRBV9 and TRBJ2-2, the complete variable domain is DSGVTQTPKHLITATGQRVTLRCSPRSGDLSVYWYQQSLDQGLQFLIQYYNGEERAKGNILERFSAQQFPDLHSELNLSSLELGDSALYFCASSVGQGANTGELFFGEGSRLTVL.

V and J are TRBV28 and TRBJ2-7; 7 bases fit TRBD2. The CDR3 sequence is 14 residues long. Trimming cost V 8 bases and J 4 bases; bases outside gene matches: 11. Germline V CDR1 and CDR2: MDHEN, SYDVKM. The CDR3 region has the DNA TGTGCCAGCTGCCCCGGACTAGATACTTACGAGCAGTACTTC. Translating it yields CASCPGLDTYEQYF.

The chain has TRBV11-1 and TRBJ2-5, with 9 bases that match TRBD2. Trimming removed 5 bases from V and 5 bases from J; junction bases left unmatched: 9. CDR3 length equals 15 residues. Germline assignment: CDR1 SGHAT and CDR2 FQDESV (reference sequence). The CDR3 protein is CASSPWAGGPETQYF. DNA of the CDR3: TGTGCCAGCAGCCCCTGGGCGGGAGGGCCGGAGACCCAGTACTTC.

The rearrangement uses TRBV28 and TRBJ1-1; no reliable D call. Trimming took 4 bases from V and 7 from J, leaving 7 bases between them. Looked up from germline, CDR1 is MDHEN and CDR2 is SYDVKM. This CDR3 has 11 amino acids. The CDR3: CASSSGDEAFF. The CDR3 DNA is TGTGCCAGCAGTTCGGGCGATGAAGCTTTCTTT.

V is TRBV11-2 and J is TRBJ2-3, with 7 bases matching TRBD2. This CDR3 contains 15 residues. J was trimmed by 4 bases and V by 1 base; bases with no gene match: 5. The germline V gene has CDR1 SGHAT and CDR2 FQNNGV. This CDR3 reads CASSLGTRGADTQYF. DNA for the CDR3: TGTGCCAGCAGCTTAGGGACTAGGGGAGCAGATACGCAGTATTTT. Drawing the rest from reference TRBV11-2 and TRBJ2-3, the complete variable domain is EAGVAQSPRYKIIEKRQSVAFWCNPISGHATLYWYQQILGQGPKLLIQFQNNGVVDDSQLPKDRFSAERLKGVDSTLKIQPAKLEDSAVYLCASSLGTRGADTQYFGPGTRLTVL.

The chain couples TRBV27 to TRBJ2-3; D gene ambiguous. Per germline, CDR1 MNHEY and CDR2 SMNVEV (reference sequence). The CDR3 runs to 14 residues. V lost 4 bases, J lost 3 bases, and 11 bases lay in between. CDR3 sequence (DNA): TGTGCCAGCAGTTGGAGTAGAGCAACAGATACGCAGTATTTT. Protein product: CASSWSRATDTQYF.

This clone occurred a few times. The chain recombines TRBV5-4 with TRBJ2-1, with TRBD2 matching over 10 bases. The CDR3 is 16 residues long. V dropped 4 bases and J dropped 5; count of bases not matched to a gene: 9. Per germline, CDR1 SGHNT and CDR2 YYREEE (reference sequence). CDR3 DNA sequence: TGTGCCAGCAGCCGGAGTGCTAGCGGGAGCAACAATGAGCAGTTCTTC. This sequence encodes CASSRSASGSNNEQFF. The full variable domain, its missing parts supplied by reference TRBV5-4 and TRBJ2-1, is ETGVTQSPTHLIKTRGQQVTLRCSSQSGHNTVSWYQQALGQGPQFIFQYYREEENGRGNFPPRFSGLQFPNYSSELNVNALELDDSALYLCASSRSASGSNNEQFFGPGTRLTVL.

The V gene is TRBV27, the J gene TRBJ1-2, with D perhaps matching TRBD1 (5 bases). The CDR3 has 13 amino acids. V was shortened by 8 bases and J by 4 bases, with 14 bases between the two germline ends. Per germline, CDR1 MNHEY and CDR2 SMNVEV (reference sequence). The CDR3 DNA is TGTGCCAGCCGGACCCCGAGGGGCTATGGCTACACCTTC. Its translation is CASRTPRGYGYTF.